The clone carrying this T cell receptor beta chain was counted once. This specimen includes other DNA sequences encoding the same CDR3. Authors' processing steps: Using reference gene primer amplification, nucleated cell counts were estimated. TCRdb's table, derived via immunoSEQ multiplex PCR, lists solely in-frame clones and lacks some. That table supplies the V and J calls and clone size; D and trimming were determined from the DNA. Of about 150,000 clones listed, approximately 85% are singletons. The data were obtained in a study of blood T cell repertoires in COVID-19. Overall study context: Sites across the United States, Italy and Spain contributed samples from acute and convalescent COVID-19. In each case, the material was cDNA or gDNA derived from T cells, B-cell-depleted T cells, or PBMCs.

Patients from Seattle were sampled longitudinally, starting during active infection. V gave up 5 bases and J gave up 9 bases; unmatched junction bases: 7. The CDR3 covers 14 residues. Germline V gene data show CDR1 as SGHTA and CDR2 as FQGTGA. The V call is TRBV7-3, the J call TRBJ1-6; TRBD1 agrees at 7 bases. This clonotype was obtained from a man aged 60 to 69 with COVID-19, enrolled during active disease. Sequencing was done on a sample of peripheral blood. The CDR3 sequence: CASSPGTAGSPLHF. The CDR3 DNA reads TGTGCCAGCAGCCCCGGGACAGCAGGTTCACCCCTCCACTTT.